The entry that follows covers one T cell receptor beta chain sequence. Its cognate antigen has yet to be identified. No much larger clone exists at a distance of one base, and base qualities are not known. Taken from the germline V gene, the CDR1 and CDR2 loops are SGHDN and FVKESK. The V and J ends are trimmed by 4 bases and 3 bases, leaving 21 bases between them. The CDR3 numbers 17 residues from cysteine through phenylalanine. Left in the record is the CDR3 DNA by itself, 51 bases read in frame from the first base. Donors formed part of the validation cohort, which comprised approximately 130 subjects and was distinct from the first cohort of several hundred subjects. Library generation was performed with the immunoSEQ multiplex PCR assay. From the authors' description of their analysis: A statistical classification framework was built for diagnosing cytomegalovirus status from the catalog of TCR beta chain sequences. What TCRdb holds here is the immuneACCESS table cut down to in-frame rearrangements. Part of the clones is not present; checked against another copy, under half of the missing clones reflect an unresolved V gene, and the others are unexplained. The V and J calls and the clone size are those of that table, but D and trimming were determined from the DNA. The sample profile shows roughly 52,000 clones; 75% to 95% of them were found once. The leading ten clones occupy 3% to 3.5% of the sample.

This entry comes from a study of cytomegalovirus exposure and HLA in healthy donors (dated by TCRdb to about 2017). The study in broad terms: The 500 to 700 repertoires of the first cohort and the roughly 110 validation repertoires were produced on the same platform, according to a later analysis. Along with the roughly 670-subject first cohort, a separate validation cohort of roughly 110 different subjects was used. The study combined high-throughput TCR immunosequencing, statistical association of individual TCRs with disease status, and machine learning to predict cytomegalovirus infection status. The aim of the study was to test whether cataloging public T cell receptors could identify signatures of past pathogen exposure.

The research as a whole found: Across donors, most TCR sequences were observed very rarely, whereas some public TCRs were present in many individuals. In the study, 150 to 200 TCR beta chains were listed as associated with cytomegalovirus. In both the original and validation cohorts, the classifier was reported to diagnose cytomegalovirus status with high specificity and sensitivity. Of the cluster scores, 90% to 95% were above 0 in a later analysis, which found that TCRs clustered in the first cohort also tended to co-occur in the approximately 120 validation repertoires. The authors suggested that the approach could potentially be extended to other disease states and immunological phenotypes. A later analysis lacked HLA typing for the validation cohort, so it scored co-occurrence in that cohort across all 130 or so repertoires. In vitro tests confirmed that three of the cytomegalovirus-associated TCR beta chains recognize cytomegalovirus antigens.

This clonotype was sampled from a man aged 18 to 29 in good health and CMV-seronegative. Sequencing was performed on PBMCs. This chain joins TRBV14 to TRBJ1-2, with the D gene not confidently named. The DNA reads TGTGCCAGCAGCCCCCTCGCTCGAGGGAGGGATGACTATGGCTACACCTTC. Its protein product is CASSPLARGRDDYGYTF.